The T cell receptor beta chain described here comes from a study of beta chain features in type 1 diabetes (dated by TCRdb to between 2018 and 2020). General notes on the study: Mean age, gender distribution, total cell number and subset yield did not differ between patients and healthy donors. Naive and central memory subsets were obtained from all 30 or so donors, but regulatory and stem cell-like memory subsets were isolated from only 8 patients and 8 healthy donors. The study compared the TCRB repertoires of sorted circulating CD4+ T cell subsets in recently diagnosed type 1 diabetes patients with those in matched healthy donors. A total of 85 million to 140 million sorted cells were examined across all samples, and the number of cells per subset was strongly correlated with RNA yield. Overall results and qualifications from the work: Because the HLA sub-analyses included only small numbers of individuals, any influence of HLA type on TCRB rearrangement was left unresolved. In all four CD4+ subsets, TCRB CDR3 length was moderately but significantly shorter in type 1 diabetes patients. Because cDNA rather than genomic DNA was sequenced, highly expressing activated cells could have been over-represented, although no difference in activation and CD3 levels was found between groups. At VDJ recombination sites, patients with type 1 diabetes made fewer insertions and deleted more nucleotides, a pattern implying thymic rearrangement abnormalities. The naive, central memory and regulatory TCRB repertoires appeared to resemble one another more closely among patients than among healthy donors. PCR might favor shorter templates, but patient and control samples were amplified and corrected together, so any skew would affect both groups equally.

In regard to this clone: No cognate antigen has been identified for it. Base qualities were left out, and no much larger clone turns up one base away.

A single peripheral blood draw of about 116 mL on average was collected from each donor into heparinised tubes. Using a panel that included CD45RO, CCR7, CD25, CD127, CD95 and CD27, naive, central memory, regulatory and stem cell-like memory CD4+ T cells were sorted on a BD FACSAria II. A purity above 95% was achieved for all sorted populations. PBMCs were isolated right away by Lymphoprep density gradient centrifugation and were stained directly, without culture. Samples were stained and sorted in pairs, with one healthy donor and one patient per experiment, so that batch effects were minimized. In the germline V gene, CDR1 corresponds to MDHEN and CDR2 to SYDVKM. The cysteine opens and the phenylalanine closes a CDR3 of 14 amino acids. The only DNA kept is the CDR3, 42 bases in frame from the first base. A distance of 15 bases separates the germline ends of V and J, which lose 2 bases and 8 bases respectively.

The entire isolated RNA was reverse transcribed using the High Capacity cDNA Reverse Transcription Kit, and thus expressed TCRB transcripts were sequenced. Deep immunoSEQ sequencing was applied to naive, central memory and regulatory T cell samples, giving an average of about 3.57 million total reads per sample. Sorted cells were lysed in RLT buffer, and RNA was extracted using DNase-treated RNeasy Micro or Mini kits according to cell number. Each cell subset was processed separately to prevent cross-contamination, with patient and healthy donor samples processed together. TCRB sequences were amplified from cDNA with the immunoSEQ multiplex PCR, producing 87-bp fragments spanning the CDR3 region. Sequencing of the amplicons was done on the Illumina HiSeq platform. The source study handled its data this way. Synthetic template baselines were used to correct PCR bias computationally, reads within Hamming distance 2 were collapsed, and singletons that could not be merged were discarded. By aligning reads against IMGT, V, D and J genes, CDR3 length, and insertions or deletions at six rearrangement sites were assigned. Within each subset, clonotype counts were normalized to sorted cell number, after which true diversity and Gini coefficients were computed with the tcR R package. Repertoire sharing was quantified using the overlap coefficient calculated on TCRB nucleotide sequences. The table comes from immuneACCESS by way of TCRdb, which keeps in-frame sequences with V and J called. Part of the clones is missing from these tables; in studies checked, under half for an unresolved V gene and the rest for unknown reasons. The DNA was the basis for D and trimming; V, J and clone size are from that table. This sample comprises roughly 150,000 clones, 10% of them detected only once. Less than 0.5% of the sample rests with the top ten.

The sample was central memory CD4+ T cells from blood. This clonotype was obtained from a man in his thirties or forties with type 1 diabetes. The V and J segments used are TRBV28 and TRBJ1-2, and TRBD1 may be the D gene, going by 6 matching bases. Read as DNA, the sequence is TGTGCCAGCAGTTTACGGGCGGGGGCCAGAGGCTACACCTTC. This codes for CASSLRAGARGYTF.